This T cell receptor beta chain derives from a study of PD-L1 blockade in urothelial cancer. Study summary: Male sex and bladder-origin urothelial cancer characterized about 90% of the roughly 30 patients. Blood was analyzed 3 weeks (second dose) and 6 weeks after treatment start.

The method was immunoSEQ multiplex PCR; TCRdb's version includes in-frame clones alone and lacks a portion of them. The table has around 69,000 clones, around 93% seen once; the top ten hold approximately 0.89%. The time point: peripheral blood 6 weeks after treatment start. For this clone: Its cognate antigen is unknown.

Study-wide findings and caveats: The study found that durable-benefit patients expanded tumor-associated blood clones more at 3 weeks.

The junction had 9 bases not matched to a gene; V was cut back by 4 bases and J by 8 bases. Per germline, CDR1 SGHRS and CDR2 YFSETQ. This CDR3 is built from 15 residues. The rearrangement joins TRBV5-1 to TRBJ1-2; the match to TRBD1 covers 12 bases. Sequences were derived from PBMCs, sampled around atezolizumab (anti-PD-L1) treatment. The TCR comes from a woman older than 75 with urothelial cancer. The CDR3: CASSPSGQGAQGYTF. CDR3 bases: TGCGCCAGCAGCCCTTCGGGACAGGGGGCGCAAGGCTACACCTTC.